This T cell receptor beta chain was retrieved from a study of T cell responses to AZD1222 COVID-19 vaccine. The assay was immunoSEQ multiplex PCR, and TCRdb's table has in-frame clones only and misses some. Here the sample spans 100,000 or so clones, roughly nine tenths being singletons. Between the trimmed V and J ends, which lost 7 bases and 3 bases, there was a span of 7 bases. Per germline, CDR1 MNHEY and CDR2 SVGAGI. This CDR3 spans 11 amino acids. The material sequenced was peripheral blood, taken on day 0 of AZD1222 vaccination. The receptor comes from an adult in good health. The chain couples TRBV6-5 to TRBJ2-7, with D unclear. Here the CDR3 reads CASIINYEQYF. Here the CDR3 DNA reads TGTGCCAGCATCATAAACTACGAGCAGTACTTC.